The 18 T cell receptor beta chains listed next were all sequenced from one sample in a study of control samples from healthy donors and cancer patients. Here immunoSEQ multiplex PCR was the method, and the copy in TCRdb shows in-frame clones only, minus some. The data hold about 50,000 clones, with about 88% observed a single time. The sequencing input was PBMCs. The receptor set was obtained from a man aged 50-60 years with head and neck cancer.

The chain uses TRBV30 and TRBJ2-7, with TRBD2 as a possible D gene (5 bases). Germline CDR1 is GTSNPN and CDR2 is SVGIG (reference sequence). V dropped 0 bases and J dropped 11 bases, with 11 bases sitting between them. The CDR3 runs 11 residues. The CDR3 nucleotides are TGTGCCTGGAGTGTACGGGAACGGAAGTACTTC. Translating gives CAWSVRERKYF.

This chain connects TRBV24-1 to TRBJ2-3; 11 bases are shared with TRBD2. CDR3 length: 17 amino acids. Germline CDR1 reads KGHDR; CDR2 reads SFDVKD. V gave up 4 bases and J gave up 5 bases; unmatched junction bases: 10. The chain's CDR3 is CATSDPSLAGVRDTQYF. In nucleotides, the CDR3 is TGTGCCACCAGTGACCCCTCACTAGCGGGAGTTAGAGATACGCAGTATTTT.

The chain links TRBV6-1 to TRBJ2-1; no clear D gene. V was trimmed by 6 bases and J by 0 bases, leaving 21 bases between them. CDR3 size: 18 residues. The germline gives CDR1 MNHNS, CDR2 SASEGT. CDR3 DNA: TGTGCCAGCAGCGAACCCTCAGGTGGAGCGAGCTCCTACAATGAGCAGTTCTTC. Its protein product is CASSEPSGGASSYNEQFF.

The table lists this clone with a count of one. The chain recombines TRBV7-3 with TRBJ2-3; D not certain. V lost 5 bases and J lost 2, with 8 bases in between. The CDR3 sequence is 13 residues long. Germline lookup yields CDR1 SGHTA and CDR2 FQGTGA. CDR3 region: CASSIVNTDTQYF. In DNA form, the CDR3 reads TGTGCCAGCAGCATTGTCAACACAGATACGCAGTATTTT. The full variable domain, rest sourced from reference TRBV7-3 and TRBJ2-3, is GAGVSQTPSNKVTEKGKYVELRCDPISGHTALYWYRQSLGQGPEFLIYFQGTGAADDSGLPNDRFFAVRPEGSVSTLKIQRTERGDSAVYLCASSIVNTDTQYFGPGTRLTVL.

V usage is TRBV28 and J usage is TRBJ2-3; D remains ambiguous. The V gene lost 7 bases and the J gene lost 1 base, with 18 bases spanning the gap. The CDR3 spans 16 residues. From germline, CDR1 is MDHEN and CDR2 SYDVKM. The chain's CDR3 is CASKVPAFMGTDTQYF. CDR3 nucleotides: TGTGCCAGCAAAGTCCCGGCCTTTATGGGCACAGATACGCAGTATTTT.

This clone was seen more than once but under ten times. The genes are TRBV7-9 and TRBJ2-1; D is uncertain. V lost 5 bases and J lost 3, with 11 bases in between. CDR3 length: 14 amino acids. Germline V gene lookup returns CDR1 SEHNR and CDR2 FQNEAQ (reference sequence). The CDR3 loop reads CASSPLTHYNEQFF. The CDR3 bases are TGTGCCAGCAGCCCTTTGACACACTACAATGAGCAGTTCTTC. Full variable domain (remainder filled in from reference TRBV7-9 and TRBJ2-1): DTGVSQNPRHKITKRGQNVTFRCDPISEHNRLYWYRQTLGQGPEFLTYFQNEAQLEKSRLLSDRFSAERPKGSFSTLEIQRTEQGDSAMYLCASSPLTHYNEQFFGPGTRLTVL.

The J gene is TRBJ2-2, the V gene TRBV4-3; TRBD1 is a possible D gene (6 bases). This CDR3 comprises 16 residues. Looked up from germline, CDR1 is LGHNA and CDR2 is YSLEER. V lost 1 base, J lost 0 bases, and 9 bases lay in between. The CDR3 sequence is CASSQVTGANTGELFF. CDR3 coding DNA: TGCGCCAGCAGCCAAGTGACAGGAGCGAACACCGGGGAGCTGTTTTTT.

This chain connects TRBV20-1 to TRBJ2-7, with D perhaps TRBD2 (6 bases). Germline lookup yields CDR1 DFQATT and CDR2 SNEGSKA (reference sequence). V lost 6 bases and J lost 6, with 12 bases in between. CDR3 length: 11 residues. The CDR3, as DNA: TGCAGTGCCAGGGACTCCCGCGAGCAGTACTTC. It yields the protein CSARDSREQYF.

For this clone: The germline gene is not matched at one end of the junction; a read error may be the cause. The chain employs TRBV29-1 and TRBJ2-7, with 8 bases fitting TRBD1. Germline V gene data show CDR1 as SQVTM and CDR2 as ANQGSEA. This CDR3 region has 13 residues. Here the CDR3 DNA reads TGCAGCGTAGAAGGACAGGGCTTGAGGGAGCAGTACTTC. Its protein is CSVEGQGLREQYF.

The rearrangement joins TRBV2 to TRBJ2-1; 11 bases are a match to TRBD1. V lost 6 bases and J lost 0; bases outside the gene matches: 4. The CDR3 is made up of 16 amino acids. Germline V gene sequence: CDR1 SNHLY, CDR2 FYNNEI. Here the CDR3 DNA reads TGTGCCAGCAGGGCCGGGACAGGGGGCTCCTACAATGAGCAGTTCTTC. This encodes CASRAGTGGSYNEQFF. Using reference TRBV2 and TRBJ2-1 for the parts outside the CDR3, the full variable domain is EPEVTQTPSHQVTQMGQEVILRCVPISNHLYFYWYRQILGQKVEFLVSFYNNEISEKSEIFDDQFSVERPDGSNFTLKIRSTKLEDSAMYFCASRAGTGGSYNEQFFGPGTRLTVL.

About this clone itself: Other DNA sequences within the sample encode an identical CDR3. The CDR3 DNA sequence: TGTGCCAGCAGCCAGCGCGGGACCTACGAGCAGTACTTC. Its protein is CASSQRGTYEQYF. This chain links TRBV3-1 (or the pseudogene TRBV3-2) with TRBJ2-7; D is perhaps TRBD2 (6 bases). Germline values: CDR1 LGHDT, CDR2 YNNKEL (reference sequence). V lost 3 bases, J lost 2 bases, and 8 bases lay in between. This CDR3 is built from 13 residues.

This clone was detected only a few times. V gene TRBV7-2 combines with J gene TRBJ2-1; 7 nucleotides align to TRBD2. The germline V gene has CDR1 SGHTA and CDR2 FQGNSA. The J segment lost 4 bases and the V segment lost 3 bases, leaving 3 bases of the junction unmatched. The CDR3 sequence is 14 residues long. The CDR3 here is CASSLRGRYNEQFF. The CDR3 region has the DNA TGTGCCAGCAGCTTGCGGGGGAGATACAATGAGCAGTTCTTC.

This chain connects TRBV30 to TRBJ1-5; 9 positions agree with TRBD1. V lost 2 bases, J lost 2 bases, and 10 bases stayed unmatched. There are 17 residues in the CDR3. The V gene's germline CDR1 is GTSNPN and CDR2 SVGIG (reference sequence). The CDR3, as DNA: TGTGCCTGGAGTAAAGCAACAGGGGGCGCGGGCAATCAGCCCCAGCATTTT. It encodes CAWSKATGGAGNQPQHF. Full variable domain (outside the CDR3, taken from reference TRBV30 and TRBJ1-5): SQTIHQWPATLVQPVGSPLSLECTVEGTSNPNLYWYRQAAGRGLQLLFYSVGIGQISSEVPQNLSASRPQDRQFILSSKKLLLSDSGFYLCAWSKATGGAGNQPQHFGDGTRLSIL.

The gene calls are TRBV19 and TRBJ1-5; D ambiguous. The CDR3 spans 14 residues. Deletions cut 10 bases from V and 2 bases from J, with 15 bases between. CDR1 LNHDA and CDR2 SQIVND come from the germline V gene (reference sequence). CDR3 in DNA: TGTGCCACTAGCCCCCTCGGGCGCAATCAGCCCCAGCATTTT. Translation: CATSPLGRNQPQHF.

This sequence joins TRBV7-2 and TRBJ2-7; 9 bases agree with TRBD1. The V segment lost 2 bases and the J segment 6 bases; nucleotides outside the gene matches: 2. In germline, CDR1 is SGHTA, CDR2 FQGNSA. The CDR3 sequence is 13 residues long. The chain's CDR3 is CASSLRTGAEQYF. CDR3 DNA: TGTGCCAGCAGCTTACGGACAGGGGCCGAGCAGTACTTC.

The chain uses TRBV3-1 (or the pseudogene TRBV3-2) and TRBJ1-2, with D tentatively TRBD1 (6 bases). The ends were cut back, 5 bases at V and 2 bases at J, with 12 bases in the middle. Per the germline V gene, CDR1 is LGHDT and CDR2 is YNNKEL (reference sequence). CDR3 length: 14 residues. CDR3 sequence: CASSGLGANYGYTF. The CDR3 DNA reads as TGTGCCAGCAGCGGTTTGGGGGCAAACTATGGCTACACCTTC.

This clone occurred once. This chain uses TRBV18 with TRBJ1-2; 10 bases match TRBD1. CDR1 KGHSH and CDR2 LQKENI come from the germline V gene. V dropped 6 bases and J dropped 5; count of bases not matched to a gene: 6. The CDR3 runs to 14 residues. The CDR3 DNA is TGTGCCAGCTCCCGGGACAGGGGCGGATATGGCTACACCTTC. This encodes CASSRDRGGYGYTF. Supplemented by reference TRBV18 and TRBJ1-2, the full variable domain reads NAGVMQNPRHLVRRRGQEARLRCSPMKGHSHVYWYRQLPEEGLKFMVYLQKENIIDESGMPKERFSAEFPKEGPSILRIQQVVRGDSAAYFCASSRDRGGYGYTFGSGTRLTVV.

The rearrangement uses TRBV11-2 and TRBJ1-5; D remains ambiguous. Deletions cut 0 bases from V and 7 bases from J, with 4 bases between. CDR3 length: 12 amino acids. The germline V gene has CDR1 SGHAT and CDR2 FQNNGV. The CDR3: CASSLEGQPQHF. The CDR3 DNA sequence: TGTGCCAGCAGCTTAGAAGGGCAGCCCCAGCATTTT.